This T cell receptor (beta chain) was obtained from a study of T cells after posttransplantation cyclophosphamide. The study, taken as a whole, reports: Recipient CMV seropositivity and CMV reactivation strongly tracked TRB clonality. Skin or GI-infiltrating T cells shared few TRB sequences with blood. Later blood repertoires were often dominated by clones from the donor CD8+ memory compartment.

V was clipped by 0 bases and J by 2 bases, with 15 bases between them. Germline loops: CDR1 SGHRS, CDR2 YFSETQ. The CDR3 covers 17 residues. This clone was counted a single time. Its target is unknown. TCRdb keeps only in-frame clones here, not all; method: immunoSEQ multiplex PCR. The sample has about 1,500 clones, approximately 98% seen once. Cells defined as naive were viable CD3+CD4+ or CD3+CD8+ and CCR7+CD45RA+CD45RO-CD95-CD27+CD28+. The chain carries TRBV5-1 and TRBJ2-4; tentative D call: TRBD2 (6 bases). The origin of this receptor is a woman aged 60 to 75 in good health, CMV-negative, and a related stem cell transplant donor. Material: naive CD8+ T cells sorted from PBMCs. CDR3 sequence: CASSLGGELKTKNIQYF. CDR3 coding DNA: TGCGCCAGCAGCTTGGGGGGGGAGCTAAAGACCAAAAACATTCAGTACTTC. Full variable domain (rest looked up from reference TRBV5-1 and TRBJ2-4): KAGVTQTPRYLIKTRGQQVTLSCSPISGHRSVSWYQQTPGQGLQFLFEYFSETQRNKGNFPGRFSGRQFSNSRSEMNVSTLELGDSALYLCASSLGGELKTKNIQYFGAGTRLSVL.